Listed here is a single T cell receptor (beta chain). The data stem from a study of control samples from healthy donors and cancer patients. The protocol was immunoSEQ multiplex PCR, while the TCRdb copy is restricted to in-frame clones and leaves out a portion. Seen here are roughly 70,000 clones, roughly 84% observed once, and the top ten hold 25% to 35%. This clonotype originated in a man aged 50 to 59 in good health. Specimen: blood.

DNA for the CDR3: TGTGCCAGCAGCTTGGACAGGGCGGTCTATGGCTACACCTTC. Its translation: CASSLDRAVYGYTF. The chain is built from TRBV5-4 and TRBJ1-2, with D possibly TRBD1 on 6 matching bases. CDR1 and CDR2 (germline): SGHNT, YYREEE (reference sequence). V shed 0 bases and J shed 4 bases, with 10 bases lying between them. This CDR3 comprises 14 residues.